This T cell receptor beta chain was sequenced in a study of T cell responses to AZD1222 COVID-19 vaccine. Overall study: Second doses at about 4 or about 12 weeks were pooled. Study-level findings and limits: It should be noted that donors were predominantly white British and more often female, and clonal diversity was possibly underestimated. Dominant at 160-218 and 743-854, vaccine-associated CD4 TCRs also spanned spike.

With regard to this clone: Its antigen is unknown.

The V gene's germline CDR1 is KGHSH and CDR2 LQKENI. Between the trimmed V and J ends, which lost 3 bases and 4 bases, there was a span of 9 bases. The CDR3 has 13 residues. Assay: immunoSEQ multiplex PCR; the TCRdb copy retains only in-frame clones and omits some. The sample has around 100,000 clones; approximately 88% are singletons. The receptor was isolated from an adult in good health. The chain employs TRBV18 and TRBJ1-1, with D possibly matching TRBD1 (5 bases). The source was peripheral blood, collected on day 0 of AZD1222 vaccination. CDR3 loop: CASSPDTGTEAFF. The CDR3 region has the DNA TGTGCCAGCTCACCGGACACAGGCACTGAAGCTTTCTTT.